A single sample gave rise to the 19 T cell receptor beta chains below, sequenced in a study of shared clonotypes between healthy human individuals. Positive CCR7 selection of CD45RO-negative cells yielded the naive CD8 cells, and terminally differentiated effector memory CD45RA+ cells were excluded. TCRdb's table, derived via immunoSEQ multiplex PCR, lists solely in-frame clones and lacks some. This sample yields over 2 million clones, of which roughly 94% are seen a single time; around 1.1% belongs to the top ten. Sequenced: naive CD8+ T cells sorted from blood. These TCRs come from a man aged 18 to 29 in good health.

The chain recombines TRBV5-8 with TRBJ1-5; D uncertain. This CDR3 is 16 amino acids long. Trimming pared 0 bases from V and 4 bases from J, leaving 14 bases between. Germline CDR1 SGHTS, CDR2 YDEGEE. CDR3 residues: CASSLGKTLPNQPQHF. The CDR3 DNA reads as TGTGCCAGCAGCTTGGGGAAGACACTTCCAAATCAGCCCCAGCATTTT. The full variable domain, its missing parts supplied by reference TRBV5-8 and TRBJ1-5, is EAGVTQSPTHLIKTRGQQATLRCSPISGHTSVYWYQQALGLGLQFLLWYDEGEERNRGNFPPRFSGRQFPNYSSELNVNALELEDSALYLCASSLGKTLPNQPQHFGDGTRLSIL.

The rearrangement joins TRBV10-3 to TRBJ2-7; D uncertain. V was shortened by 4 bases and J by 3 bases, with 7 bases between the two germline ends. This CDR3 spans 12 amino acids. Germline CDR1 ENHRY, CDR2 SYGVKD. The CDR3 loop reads CAISVQGYEQYF. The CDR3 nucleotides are TGTGCCATCAGTGTTCAAGGCTACGAGCAGTACTTC.

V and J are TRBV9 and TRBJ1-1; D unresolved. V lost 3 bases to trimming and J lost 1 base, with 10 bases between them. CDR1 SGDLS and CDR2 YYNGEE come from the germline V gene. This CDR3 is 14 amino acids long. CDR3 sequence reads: CASSAEGRNTEAFF. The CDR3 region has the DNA TGTGCCAGCAGCGCAGAAGGGAGGAACACTGAAGCTTTCTTT.

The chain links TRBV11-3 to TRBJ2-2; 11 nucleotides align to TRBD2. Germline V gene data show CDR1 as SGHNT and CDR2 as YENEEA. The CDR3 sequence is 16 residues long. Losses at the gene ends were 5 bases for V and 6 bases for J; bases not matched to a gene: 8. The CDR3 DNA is TGTGCCAGCAGCCCAGGGTCTAGCGGGGGGCCCGGGGAGCTGTTTTTT. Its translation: CASSPGSSGGPGELFF. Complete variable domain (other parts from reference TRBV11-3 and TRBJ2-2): EAGVVQSPRYKIIEKKQPVAFWCNPISGHNTLYWYLQNLGQGPELLIRYENEEAVDDSQLPKDRFSAERLKGVDSTLKIQPAELGDSAVYLCASSPGSSGGPGELFFGEGSRLTVL.

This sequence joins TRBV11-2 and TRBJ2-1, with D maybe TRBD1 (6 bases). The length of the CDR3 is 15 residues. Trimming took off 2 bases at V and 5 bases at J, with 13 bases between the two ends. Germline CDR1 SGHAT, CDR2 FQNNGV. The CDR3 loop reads CASSLWADSDNEQFF. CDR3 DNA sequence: TGTGCCAGCAGCTTATGGGCGGACAGCGACAATGAGCAGTTCTTC. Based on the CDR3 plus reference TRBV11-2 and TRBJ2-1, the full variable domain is EAGVAQSPRYKIIEKRQSVAFWCNPISGHATLYWYQQILGQGPKLLIQFQNNGVVDDSQLPKDRFSAERLKGVDSTLKIQPAKLEDSAVYLCASSLWADSDNEQFFGPGTRLTVL.

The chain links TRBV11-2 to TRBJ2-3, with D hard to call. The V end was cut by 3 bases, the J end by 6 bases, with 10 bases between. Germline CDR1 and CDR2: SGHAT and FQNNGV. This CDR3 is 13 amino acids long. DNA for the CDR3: TGTGCCAGCAGCTTGGCTGCCTGGGATACGCAGTATTTT. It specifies CASSLAAWDTQYF.

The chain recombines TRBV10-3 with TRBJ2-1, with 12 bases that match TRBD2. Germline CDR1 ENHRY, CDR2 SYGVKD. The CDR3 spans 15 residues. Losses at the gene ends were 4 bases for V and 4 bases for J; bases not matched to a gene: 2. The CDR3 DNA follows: TGTGCCATCAGTGGGGGGACTAGCGGGTACAATGAGCAGTTCTTC. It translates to CAISGGTSGYNEQFF.

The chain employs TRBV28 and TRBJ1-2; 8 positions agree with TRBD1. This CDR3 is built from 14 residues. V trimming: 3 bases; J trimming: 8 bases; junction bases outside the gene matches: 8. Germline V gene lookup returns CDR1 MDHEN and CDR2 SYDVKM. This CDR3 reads CASSFYRGVSGYTF. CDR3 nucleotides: TGTGCCAGCAGTTTTTACAGGGGGGTAAGCGGCTACACCTTC.

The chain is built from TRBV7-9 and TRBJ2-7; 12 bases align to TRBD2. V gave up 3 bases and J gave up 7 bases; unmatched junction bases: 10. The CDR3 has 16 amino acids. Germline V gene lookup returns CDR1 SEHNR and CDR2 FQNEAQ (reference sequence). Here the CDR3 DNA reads TGTGCCAGCAGCTTTGGTAGACTAGCGGGAGAGGAGGAGCAGTACTTC. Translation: CASSFGRLAGEEEQYF.

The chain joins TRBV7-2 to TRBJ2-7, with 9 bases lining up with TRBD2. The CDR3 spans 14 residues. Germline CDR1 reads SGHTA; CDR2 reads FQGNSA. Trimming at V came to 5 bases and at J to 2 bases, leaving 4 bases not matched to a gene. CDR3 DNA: TGTGCCAGCAGCCATCGACTAGCGGCCTACGAGCAGTACTTC. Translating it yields CASSHRLAAYEQYF. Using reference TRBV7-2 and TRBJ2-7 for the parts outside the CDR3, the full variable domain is GAGVSQSPSNKVTEKGKDVELRCDPISGHTALYWYRQSLGQGLEFLIYFQGNSAPDKSGLPSDRFSAERTGGSVSTLTIQRTQQEDSAVYLCASSHRLAAYEQYFGPGTRLTVT.

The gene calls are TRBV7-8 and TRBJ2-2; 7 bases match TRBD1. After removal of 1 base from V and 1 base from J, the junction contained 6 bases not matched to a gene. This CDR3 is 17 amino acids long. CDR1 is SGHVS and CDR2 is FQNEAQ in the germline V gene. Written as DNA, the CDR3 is TGTGCCAGCAGCTTAGTGCCAGGGGGTCTGAACACCGGGGAGCTGTTTTTT. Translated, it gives CASSLVPGGLNTGELFF.

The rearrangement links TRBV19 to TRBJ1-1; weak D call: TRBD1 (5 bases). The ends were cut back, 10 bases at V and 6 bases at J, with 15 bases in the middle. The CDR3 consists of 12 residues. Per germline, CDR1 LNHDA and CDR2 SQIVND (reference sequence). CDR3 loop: CATEGPSAEAFF. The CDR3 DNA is TGTGCCACCGAGGGGCCTAGCGCTGAAGCTTTCTTT. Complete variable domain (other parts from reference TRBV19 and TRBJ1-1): DGGITQSPKYLFRKEGQNVTLSCEQNLNHDAMYWYRQDPGQGLRLIYYSQIVNDFQKGDIAEGYSVSREKKESFPLTVTSAQKNPTAFYLCATEGPSAEAFFGQGTRLTVV.

The CDR3 reads CASSPEGISYEQYF. The CDR3 DNA reads TGTGCCAGCAGCCCCGAGGGCATCTCCTACGAGCAGTACTTC. The V and J genes are TRBV7-9 and TRBJ2-7, with a weak D call TRBD2 (5 bases). The V end was cut by 5 bases, the J end by 0 bases, with 11 bases between. The CDR3 length is 14 residues. The germline V gene has CDR1 SEHNR and CDR2 FQNEAQ (reference sequence).

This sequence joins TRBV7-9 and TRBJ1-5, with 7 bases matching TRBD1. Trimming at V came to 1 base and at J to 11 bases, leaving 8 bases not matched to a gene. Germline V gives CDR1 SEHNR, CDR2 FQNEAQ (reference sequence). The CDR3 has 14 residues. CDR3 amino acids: CASSLESAGGAQHF. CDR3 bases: TGTGCCAGCAGCTTAGAGTCGGCAGGGGGGGCCCAGCATTTT.

In nucleotides, the CDR3 is TGTGCCAGCAGTACCCTAGCGGGAGGAAAAAACATTCAGTACTTC. This translates into CASSTLAGGKNIQYF. The V gene is TRBV27, the J gene TRBJ2-4; 11 nucleotides agree with TRBD2. Germline CDR1 MNHEY, CDR2 SMNVEV (reference sequence). Trimming took 5 bases from V and 4 from J; bases not matched to a gene: 4. The CDR3 totals 15 residues.

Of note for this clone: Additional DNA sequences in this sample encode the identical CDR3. The CDR3 nucleotides read TGCGCCAGCAGCCCTGGGTGGGGTTCCTACAATGAGCAGTTCTTC. Translated: CASSPGWGSYNEQFF. V is TRBV4-3 and J is TRBJ2-1, with D unresolved. There are 15 residues in the CDR3. Germline V gene lookup returns CDR1 LGHNA and CDR2 YSLEER. V lost 4 bases, J lost 1 base, and 11 bases lay in between.

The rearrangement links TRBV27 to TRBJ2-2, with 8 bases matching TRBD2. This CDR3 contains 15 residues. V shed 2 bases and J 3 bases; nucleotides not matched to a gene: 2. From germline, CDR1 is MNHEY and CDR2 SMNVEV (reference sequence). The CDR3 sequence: CASSLTSGYTGELFF. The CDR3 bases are TGTGCCAGCAGTTTAACTAGCGGATACACCGGGGAGCTGTTTTTT.

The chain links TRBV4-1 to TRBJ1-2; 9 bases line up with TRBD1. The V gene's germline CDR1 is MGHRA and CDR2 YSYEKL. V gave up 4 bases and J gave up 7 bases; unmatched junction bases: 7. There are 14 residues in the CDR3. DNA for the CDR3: TGCGCCAGCAGCCTTTGGGACAGGGATGGTGGCTACACCTTC. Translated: CASSLWDRDGGYTF.

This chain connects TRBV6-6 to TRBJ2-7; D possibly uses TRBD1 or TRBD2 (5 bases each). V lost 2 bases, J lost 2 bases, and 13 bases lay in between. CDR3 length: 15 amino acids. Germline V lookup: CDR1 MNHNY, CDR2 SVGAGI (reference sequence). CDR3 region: CASSYGTGTAYEQYF. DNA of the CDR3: TGTGCCAGCAGTTACGGTACCGGGACGGCCTACGAGCAGTACTTC.